The clone carrying this T cell receptor beta chain was counted between two and nine times. The data belong to a study of beta chain features in type 1 diabetes. Study details: Similarity in age, gender and cell yields was seen between patients and healthy donors.

Expressed TCRB transcripts were sequenced because the entire RNA isolate underwent reverse transcription. Sequenced by immunoSEQ multiplex PCR; TCRdb stores in-frame clones only, minus some. The sample comprises approximately 330,000 clones, 11% of which are singletons, and 0.015% to 0.02% rests with the top ten. Using CD45RO/CCR7/CD25/CD127/CD95/CD27, CD4+ naive, central memory, regulatory and stem cell-like memory cells were sorted. This clonotype was sampled from a woman younger than 45 in good health. Sequencing was done on a sample of naive CD4+ T cells from blood.

The CDR3 region is CSVAPGQGKGETQYF. The CDR3 DNA sequence: TGCAGCGTCGCCCCGGGACAGGGAAAGGGGGAGACCCAGTACTTC. The chain couples TRBV29-1 to TRBJ2-5, with TRBD1 identical over 9 bases. From germline, CDR1 is SQVTM and CDR2 ANQGSEA. CDR3 length: 15 amino acids. Unmatched junction bases numbered 13, after V lost 6 bases and J lost 5 bases. Based on the CDR3 plus reference TRBV29-1 and TRBJ2-5, the full variable domain is SAVISQKPSRDICQRGTSLTIQCQVDSQVTMMFWYRQQPGQSLTLIATANQGSEATYESGFVIDKFPISRPNLTFSTLTVSNMSPEDSSIYLCSVAPGQGKGETQYFGPGTRLLVL.